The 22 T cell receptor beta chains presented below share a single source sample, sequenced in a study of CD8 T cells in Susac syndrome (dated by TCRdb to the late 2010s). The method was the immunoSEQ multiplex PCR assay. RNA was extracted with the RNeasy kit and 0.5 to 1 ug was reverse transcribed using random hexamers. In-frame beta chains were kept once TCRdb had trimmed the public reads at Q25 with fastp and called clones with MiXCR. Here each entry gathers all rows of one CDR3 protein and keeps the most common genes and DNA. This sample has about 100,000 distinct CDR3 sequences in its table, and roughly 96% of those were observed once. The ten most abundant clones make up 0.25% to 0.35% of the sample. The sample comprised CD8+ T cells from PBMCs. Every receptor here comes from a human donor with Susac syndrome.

CDR3 nucleotide sequence: TGTGCCAGCAGCCGGGACAGTAATGAAAAACTGTTTTTT. Protein product: CASSRDSNEKLFF. The rearrangement uses TRBV7-9 and TRBJ1-4; 7 bases match TRBD1. The CDR3 totals 13 residues. The germline V gene has CDR1 SEHNR and CDR2 FQNEAQ (reference sequence). Trimming took 5 bases from V and 4 from J; bases not matched to a gene: 1. The complete variable domain, with remaining parts taken from reference TRBV7-9 and TRBJ1-4, reads DTGVSQNPRHKITKRGQNVTFRCDPISEHNRLYWYRQTLGQGPEFLTYFQNEAQLEKSRLLSDRFSAERPKGSFSTLEIQRTEQGDSAMYLCASSRDSNEKLFFGSGTQLSVL.

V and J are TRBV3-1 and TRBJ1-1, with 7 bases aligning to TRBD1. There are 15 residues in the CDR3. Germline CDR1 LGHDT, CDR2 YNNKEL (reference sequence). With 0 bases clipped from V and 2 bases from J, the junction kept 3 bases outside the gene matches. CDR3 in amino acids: CASSQEGTDNTEAFF. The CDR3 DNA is TGTGCCAGCAGCCAAGAAGGGACAGACAACACTGAAGCTTTCTTT.

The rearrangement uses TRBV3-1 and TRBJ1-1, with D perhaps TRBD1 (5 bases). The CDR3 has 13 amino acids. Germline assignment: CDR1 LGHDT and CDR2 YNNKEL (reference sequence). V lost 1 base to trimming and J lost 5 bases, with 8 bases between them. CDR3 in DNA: TGTGCCAGCAGCCAAGCCAGGGTAACTGAAGCTTTCTTT. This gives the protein CASSQARVTEAFF.

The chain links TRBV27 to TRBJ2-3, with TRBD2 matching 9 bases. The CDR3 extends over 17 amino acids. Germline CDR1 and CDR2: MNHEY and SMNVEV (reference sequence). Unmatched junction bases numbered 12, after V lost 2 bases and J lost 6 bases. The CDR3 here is CASSLLSTSGMRDTQYF. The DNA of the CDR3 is TGTGCCAGCAGTTTACTGTCGACTAGCGGAATGAGGGATACGCAGTATTTT.

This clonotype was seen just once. The CDR3 reads CASSYPVGLGQARSQYF. The CDR3 DNA follows: TGTGCCAGCAGTTACCCCGTGGGACTTGGTCAGGCCCGGTCGCAGTATTTT. The rearrangement uses TRBV6-2 or TRBV6-3 and TRBJ2-3, with D possibly being TRBD2 (6 bases). V dropped 2 bases and J dropped 10 bases, with 25 bases sitting between them. Germline V gives CDR1 MNHEY, CDR2 SVGEGT. The CDR3 runs to 17 residues.

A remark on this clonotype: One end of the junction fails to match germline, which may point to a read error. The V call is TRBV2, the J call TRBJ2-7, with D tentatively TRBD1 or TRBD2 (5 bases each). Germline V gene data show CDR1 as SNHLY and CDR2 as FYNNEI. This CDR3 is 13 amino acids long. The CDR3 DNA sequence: TGTGCCAGCAGTGAGGGACCTTCCTCCGAGCAGTACTTC. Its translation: CASSEGPSSEQYF.

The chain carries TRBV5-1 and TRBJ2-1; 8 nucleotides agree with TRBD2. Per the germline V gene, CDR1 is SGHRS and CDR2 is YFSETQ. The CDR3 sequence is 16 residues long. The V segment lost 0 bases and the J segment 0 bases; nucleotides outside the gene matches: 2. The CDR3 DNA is TGCGCCAGCAGCTTGGCGGGACTAGGCTCCTACAATGAGCAGTTCTTC. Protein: CASSLAGLGSYNEQFF.

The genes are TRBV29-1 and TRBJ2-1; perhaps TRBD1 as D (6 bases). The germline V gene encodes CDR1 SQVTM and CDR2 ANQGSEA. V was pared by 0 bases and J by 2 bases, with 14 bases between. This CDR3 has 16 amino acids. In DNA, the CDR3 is TGCAGCGTTGAAGAGTGGCGACAGGTAACCTACAATGAGCAGTTCTTC. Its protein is CSVEEWRQVTYNEQFF.

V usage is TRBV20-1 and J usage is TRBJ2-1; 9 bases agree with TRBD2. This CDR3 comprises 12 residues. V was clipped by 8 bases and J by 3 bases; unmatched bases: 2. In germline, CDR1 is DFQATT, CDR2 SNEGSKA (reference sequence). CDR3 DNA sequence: TGCAGTTTAGCGGGGGACTACAATGAGCAGTTCTTC. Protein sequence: CSLAGDYNEQFF.

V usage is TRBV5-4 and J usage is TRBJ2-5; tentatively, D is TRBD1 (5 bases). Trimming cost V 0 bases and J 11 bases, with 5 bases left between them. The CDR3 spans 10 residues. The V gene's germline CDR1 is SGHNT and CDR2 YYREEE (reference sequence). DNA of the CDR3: TGTGCCAGCAGCTTGGGACAGCAGTACTTC. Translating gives CASSLGQQYF.

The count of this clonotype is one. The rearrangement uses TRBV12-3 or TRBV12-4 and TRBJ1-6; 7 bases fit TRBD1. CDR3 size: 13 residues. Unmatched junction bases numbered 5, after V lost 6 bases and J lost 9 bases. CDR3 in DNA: TGTGCCAGCAGCGAAAACAGGGGTTCACCCCTCCACTTT. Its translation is CASSENRGSPLHF.

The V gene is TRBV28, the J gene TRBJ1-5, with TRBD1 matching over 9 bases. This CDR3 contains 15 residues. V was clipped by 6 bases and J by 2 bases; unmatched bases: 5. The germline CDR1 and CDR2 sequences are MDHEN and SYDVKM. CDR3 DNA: TGTGCCAGCAGGGGATGGACAGGGGGCAATCAGCCCCAGCATTTT. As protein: CASRGWTGGNQPQHF.

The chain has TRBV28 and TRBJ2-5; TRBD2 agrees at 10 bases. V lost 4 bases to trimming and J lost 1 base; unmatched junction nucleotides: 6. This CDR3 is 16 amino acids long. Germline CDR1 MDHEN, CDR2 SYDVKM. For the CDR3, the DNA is TGTGCCAGCAGTTCCCCCTCTAGCGGGAGCCAAGAGACCCAGTACTTC. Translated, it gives CASSSPSSGSQETQYF.

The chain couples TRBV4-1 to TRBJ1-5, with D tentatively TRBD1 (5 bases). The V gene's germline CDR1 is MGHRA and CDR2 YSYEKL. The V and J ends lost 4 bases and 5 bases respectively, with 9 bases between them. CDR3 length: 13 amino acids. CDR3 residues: CASSPSGDQPQHF. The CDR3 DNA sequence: TGCGCCAGCAGCCCTTCGGGGGATCAGCCCCAGCATTTT.

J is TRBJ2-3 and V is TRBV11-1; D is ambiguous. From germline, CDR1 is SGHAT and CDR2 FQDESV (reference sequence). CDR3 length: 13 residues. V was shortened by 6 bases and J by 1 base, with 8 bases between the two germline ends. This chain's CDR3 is CASSILGTDTQYF. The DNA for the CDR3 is TGTGCCAGCAGTATCCTGGGCACAGATACGCAGTATTTT. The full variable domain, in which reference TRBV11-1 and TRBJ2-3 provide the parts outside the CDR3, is EAEVAQSPRYKITEKSQAVAFWCDPISGHATLYWYRQILGQGPELLVQFQDESVVDDSQLPKDRFSAERLKGVDSTLKIQPAELGDSAMYLCASSILGTDTQYFGPGTRLTVL.

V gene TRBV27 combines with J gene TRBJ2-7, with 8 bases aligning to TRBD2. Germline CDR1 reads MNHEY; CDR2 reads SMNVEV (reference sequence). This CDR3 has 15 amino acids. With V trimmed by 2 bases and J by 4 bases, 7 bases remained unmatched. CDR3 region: CASSLSGGPSYEQYF. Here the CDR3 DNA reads TGTGCCAGCAGTTTAAGCGGGGGACCCTCGTACGAGCAGTACTTC.

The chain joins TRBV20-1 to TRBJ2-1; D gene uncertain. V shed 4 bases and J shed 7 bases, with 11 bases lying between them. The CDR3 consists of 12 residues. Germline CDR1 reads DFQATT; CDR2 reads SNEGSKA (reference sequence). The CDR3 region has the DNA TGCAGTGCTAACGTAGCTTGGAATGAGCAGTTCTTC. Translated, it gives CSANVAWNEQFF.

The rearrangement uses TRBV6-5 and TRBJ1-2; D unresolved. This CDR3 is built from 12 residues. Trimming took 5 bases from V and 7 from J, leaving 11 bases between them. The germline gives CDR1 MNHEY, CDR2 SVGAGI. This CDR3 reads CASSKPSAGYTF. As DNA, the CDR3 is TGTGCCAGCAGTAAACCCTCGGCTGGCTACACCTTC.

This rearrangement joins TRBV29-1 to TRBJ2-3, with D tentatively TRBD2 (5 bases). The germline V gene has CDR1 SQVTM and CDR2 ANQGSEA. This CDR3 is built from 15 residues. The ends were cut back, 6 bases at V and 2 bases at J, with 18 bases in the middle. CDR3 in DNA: TGCAGCGTCCAAAGGAGGCCAGCCCCCACAGATACGCAGTATTTT. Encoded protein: CSVQRRPAPTDTQYF.

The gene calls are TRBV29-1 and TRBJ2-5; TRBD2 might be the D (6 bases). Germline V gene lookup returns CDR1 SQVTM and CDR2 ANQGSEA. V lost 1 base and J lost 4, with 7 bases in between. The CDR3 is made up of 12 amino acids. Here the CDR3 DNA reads TGCAGCGTTGAAGGGGGAGGAGAGACCCAGTACTTC. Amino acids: CSVEGGGETQYF.

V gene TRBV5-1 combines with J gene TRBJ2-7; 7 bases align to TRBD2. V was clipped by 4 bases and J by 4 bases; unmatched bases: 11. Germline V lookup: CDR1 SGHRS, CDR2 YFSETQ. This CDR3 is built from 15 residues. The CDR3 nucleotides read TGCGCCAGCAGCCCACGTGGTGGGGGGGAGTACGAGCAGTACTTC. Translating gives CASSPRGGGEYEQYF.

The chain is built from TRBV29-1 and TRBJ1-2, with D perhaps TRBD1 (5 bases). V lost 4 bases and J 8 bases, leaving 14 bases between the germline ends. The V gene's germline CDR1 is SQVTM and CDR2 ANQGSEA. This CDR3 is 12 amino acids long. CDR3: CSVVGDREGYTF. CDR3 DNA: TGCAGCGTTGTCGGGGACCGGGAGGGCTACACCTTC.